This T cell receptor beta chain was retrieved from a study of monozygotic twins with inflammatory bowel disease (dated by TCRdb to between 2018 and 2020). Background for the entire study: The complete study included around 30 monozygotic twin pairs: 19 IBD-discordant Danish pairs and nine German pairs, of which four were IBD-concordant and five were IBD-discordant. Each individual had, on average, about 151 000 unique TCRalpha sequences and 181 000 unique TCRbeta sequences available for analysis. Disease-associated traits were sought mainly through comparisons between IBD patients and their genetically identical healthy co-twins within discordant pairs.

Results the study describes overall, beyond this receptor: The analysis was unable to tell different T cell subtypes apart. Because patients received different immunosuppressive treatments, the repertoires may have picked up extra background noise and variability between individuals. Measured by the inverse Simpson index, TCRbeta repertoire diversity was lower in IBD patients than in their healthy co-twins. Compared with healthy twins, IBD patients shared fewer clonotypes with other individuals, and the difference was most pronounced in patients with signs of disease activity. Repertoire similarity did not differ between concordant and discordant twins, which could be due to limited statistical power. No single strong signal or clonotype linked to IBD turned up in the results, so the idea that one exists was not supported.

Concerning this clonotype: Its antigen is unknown.

From each donor, an approximately 2.5 ml peripheral blood sample was drawn into PAXgene tubes and stored at -80 degrees C. Without any T cell sorting, total RNA was extracted from whole blood using the PAXgene blood miRNA kit on an automated QIAcube. Peripheral blood from monozygotic twin pairs who were concordant or discordant for inflammatory bowel disease underwent deep TCRalpha and TCRbeta repertoire profiling using unique molecular barcoding. Smoking habits were recorded for all twin pairs, with individuals classified as current, former or never smokers. Libraries were prepared through 5' RACE. The input for every TCR library was around 4,000 ng of total RNA. For each sample, cDNA synthesis was carried out in eight separate reactions using SMARTScribe reverse transcriptase. During cDNA synthesis, template switching introduced unique molecular identifiers that contained a 6-nucleotide sample barcode. Two nested PCRs of roughly 16 and 10 cycles amplified the TCRalpha and TCRbeta cDNA, and bead purification followed each PCR. Before amplification, the cDNA was treated with uracil DNA-glycosylase and purified using the QIAquick PCR purification kit. The second PCR was the step at which Illumina TruSeq-compatible adapters and sample-specific barcodes were added. TapeStation and Qubit were used to check library quality and concentration, and 5 ng of each library went into the pool. Sequencing of pooled libraries was carried out on an Illumina HiSeq2500 single-index Rapid Run using 2 x 100 bp reads and custom sequencing primers. The original methods were these. PCR and sequencing errors were corrected by UMI-based consensus assembly using MiGEC version 1.2.6. V(D)J alignment, clonotype assembly and CDR3 extraction were performed with MiXCR version 2.1.1. To normalise gene usage, clonotype sharing and MAIT/NKT TCR abundance, the top 1000, 10 000 and 20 000 clonotypes in each sample were analysed. After downsampling to 27 000 UMIs, diversity was calculated as the inverse Simpson index using the vegan R package. Paired Mann-Whitney U tests were applied to discordant twin pairs, with Benjamini-Hochberg correction for multiple testing. TCRdb reprocessed the reads; each CDR3 protein sequence makes one entry, and DNA is unavailable. TCRdb, not the original authors, processed these V and J calls. The sample's records list over 90,000 distinct CDR3 sequences. The biggest ten clones account for about 2% of the sample.

Taken from cysteine to phenylalanine, the CDR3 has 15 residues. DNA was not recorded. CDR1 and CDR2 are read off the germline V gene (reference sequence) as LNHDA and SQIVND. Input material: blood. The chain was built from TRBV19 and TRBJ2-6; no DNA is available, so the TRBD1 call from TCRdb remains unchecked. The receptor's source is a human donor with ulcerative colitis or Crohn's disease, or a healthy co-twin of an affected twin (not recorded which). The CDR3 reads as follows: CASSTNRDGANVLTF.